This TCR beta chain was found in a study of blood T cell repertoires in COVID-19. This clone was picked up one time. Participants' reported clinical history set cohort assignment. Sequencing was performed with immunoSEQ multiplex PCR; in TCRdb, only in-frame clones are kept and a portion is missing. The sample has about 130,000 clones, about four fifths seen once. The J segment lost 0 bases and the V segment lost 5 bases, leaving 13 bases of the junction unmatched. The CDR3 sequence is 18 residues long. Germline CDR1 is ENHRY and CDR2 is SYGVKD. The source of this sequence is a middle-aged man who had recovered from COVID-19. V and J are TRBV10-3 and TRBJ2-7, with 10 positions matching TRBD1. The sequenced material came from PBMCs or T cells enriched from blood (not recorded which). Written as DNA, the CDR3 is TGTGCCATCAGTCGTTGGGAGGGTGGACAGGGGGACTCCTACGAGCAGTACTTC. It encodes CAISRWEGGQGDSYEQYF.